The 21 T cell receptor beta chains reported below all come from one sample, sequenced in a study of OX40 agonist ivuxolimab in advanced cancers. Sequencing used immunoSEQ multiplex PCR; TCRdb keeps in-frame clones, though not all of them. The sample consists of some 50,000 clones, about 93% of them appearing once. This material consisted of CD4+ or CD8+ T cells sorted from blood, taken in a trial of the OX40 agonist ivuxolimab. The receptors were gathered from an adult with an advanced solid tumor such as melanoma, head and neck, liver or kidney cancer.

This chain joins TRBV4-3 and TRBJ2-5; TRBD1 matches at 9 bases. In germline, CDR1 is LGHNA, CDR2 YSLEER. Losses at the gene ends were 4 bases for V and 5 bases for J; bases not matched to a gene: 8. The CDR3 has 15 residues. CDR3 in DNA: TGCGCCAGCAGCCCCGGGACAGGGTCAGCGGAGACCCAGTACTTC. This encodes CASSPGTGSAETQYF.

The chain joins TRBV4-1 to TRBJ2-1; D not certain. The CDR3 spans 12 residues. The V end lost 4 bases, the J end lost 9 bases, and 10 bases lay between the germline ends. The germline CDR1 and CDR2 sequences are MGHRA and YSYEKL. The CDR3 bases are TGCGCCAGCAGCCCGGTCGGAGCTGAGCAGTTCTTC. Amino acid sequence: CASSPVGAEQFF.

The V gene is TRBV13, the J gene TRBJ1-2; no clear D. CDR3 length: 12 residues. Between the trimmed V and J ends, which lost 6 bases and 8 bases, there was a span of 13 bases. Germline V gene sequence: CDR1 PRHDT, CDR2 FYEKMQ (reference sequence). For the CDR3, the DNA is TGTGCCAGCAGTCCGGACCGCGGGGGCTACACCTTC. This encodes CASSPDRGGYTF.

The genes are TRBV11-2 and TRBJ2-2, with D unclear. The V end lost 9 bases, the J end lost 1 base, and 9 bases lay between the germline ends. CDR3 size: 13 residues. CDR1 is SGHAT, CDR2 FQNNGV, per germline. CDR3 coding DNA: TGTGCCAGTGATGCAGGGAACACCGGGGAGCTGTTTTTT. It codes for CASDAGNTGELFF.

V is TRBV27 and J is TRBJ2-7, with 9 bases identical to TRBD1. CDR3 length: 14 residues. Losses at the gene ends were 6 bases for V and 7 bases for J; bases not matched to a gene: 10. CDR1 MNHEY and CDR2 SMNVEV come from the germline V gene (reference sequence). Here the CDR3 DNA reads TGTGCCAGCAGCTTAATAGGACAGGGGAGGGAGCAGTACTTC. Translating it yields CASSLIGQGREQYF.

The chain has TRBV9 and TRBJ1-3, with a tentative D call TRBD1 (6 bases). Trimming took 3 bases from V and 4 from J, leaving 14 bases between them. Germline values: CDR1 SGDLS, CDR2 YYNGEE. The CDR3 runs to 15 residues. As DNA, the CDR3 is TGTGCCAGCAGCGCCACAGGGTCAGCCGGAAACACCATATATTTT. Protein sequence: CASSATGSAGNTIYF.

V usage is TRBV6-5 and J usage is TRBJ2-7; D may match TRBD1 or TRBD2 (6 bases each). CDR1 and CDR2 from the germline V gene are MNHEY and SVGAGI. The CDR3 extends over 13 amino acids. Trimming shortened V by 3 bases and J by 2 bases, and 8 bases separated the two germline ends. CDR3 amino acids: CASSYRGPYEQYF. The DNA of the CDR3 is TGTGCCAGCAGTTATCGGGGGCCCTACGAGCAGTACTTC.

J is TRBJ2-1 and V is TRBV2; TRBD1 matches 9 bases. Germline V lookup: CDR1 SNHLY, CDR2 FYNNEI. J gave up 4 bases and V 5 bases, and 9 bases lay outside the gene matches. CDR3 length: 16 amino acids. The DNA for the CDR3 is TGTGCCAGCAGTAGGTCCCGGGACAGGGCTTACAATGAGCAGTTCTTC. Translation gives CASSRSRDRAYNEQFF.

The gene calls are TRBV9 and TRBJ2-7; D remains unclear. The V end was cut by 0 bases, the J end by 0 bases, with 7 bases between. Germline V gives CDR1 SGDLS, CDR2 YYNGEE. This CDR3 contains 14 residues. The CDR3 spells CASSVGLLSYEQYF. As DNA, the CDR3 is TGTGCCAGCAGCGTAGGACTTCTCTCCTACGAGCAGTACTTC.

The chain carries TRBV9 and TRBJ1-1, with TRBD1 as a possible D gene (6 bases). Between the trimmed V and J ends, which lost 3 bases and 7 bases, there was a span of 19 bases. The length of the CDR3 is 15 residues. Looked up from germline, CDR1 is SGDLS and CDR2 is YYNGEE. This CDR3 is CASSASDRATIEAFF. The CDR3 nucleotides read TGTGCCAGCAGCGCGTCGGACAGAGCAACGATTGAAGCTTTCTTT.

The chain joins TRBV30 to TRBJ1-6; D not resolved. Per the germline V gene, CDR1 is GTSNPN and CDR2 is SVGIG (reference sequence). V lost 0 bases and J 0 bases, leaving 9 bases between the germline ends. This CDR3 is built from 16 residues. The CDR3 sequence is CAWSVRGSSYNSPLHF. The CDR3 region has the DNA TGTGCCTGGAGTGTACGAGGCAGCTCCTATAATTCACCCCTCCACTTT. Full variable domain (outside the CDR3, taken from reference TRBV30 and TRBJ1-6): SQTIHQWPATLVQPVGSPLSLECTVEGTSNPNLYWYRQAAGRGLQLLFYSVGIGQISSEVPQNLSASRPQDRQFILSSKKLLLSDSGFYLCAWSVRGSSYNSPLHFGNGTRLTVT.

The chain combines TRBV9 with TRBJ2-5; D is perhaps TRBD2 (7 bases). Germline V gene sequence: CDR1 SGDLS, CDR2 YYNGEE. V gave up 0 bases and J gave up 5 bases, with 11 bases separating them. This CDR3 is built from 14 residues. This CDR3 reads CASSVAGRGETQYF. As DNA, the CDR3 is TGTGCCAGCAGCGTAGCTGGGAGGGGGGAGACCCAGTACTTC.

The gene calls are TRBV13 and TRBJ2-5, with a weak D call TRBD1 (5 bases). The CDR3 is 14 residues long. Germline V gene lookup returns CDR1 PRHDT and CDR2 FYEKMQ (reference sequence). Deletions cut 4 bases from V and 1 base from J, with 10 bases between. The CDR3 loop reads CASSSRAAQETQYF. The CDR3 DNA reads as TGTGCCAGCAGCTCCAGGGCGGCCCAAGAGACCCAGTACTTC.

This chain joins TRBV19 and TRBJ2-1, with 11 bases aligning to TRBD2. V lost 1 base and J lost 4; bases outside the gene matches: 3. The CDR3 loop spans 16 amino acids. Germline assignment: CDR1 LNHDA and CDR2 SQIVND (reference sequence). The CDR3 is CASSIVGTSGYNEQFF. The CDR3 DNA sequence: TGTGCCAGTAGTATAGTTGGGACTAGCGGTTACAATGAGCAGTTCTTC.

The chain employs TRBV28 and TRBJ2-4, with D perhaps being TRBD1 or TRBD2 (5 bases each). The CDR3 runs to 17 residues. From germline, CDR1 is MDHEN and CDR2 SYDVKM. V shed 11 bases and J shed 7 bases, with 30 bases lying between them. CDR3 region: CAHGASRSGVLANIQYF. As DNA, the CDR3 is TGTGCCCACGGGGCATCGAGGTCCGGGGTATTAGCCAACATTCAGTACTTC.

The chain combines TRBV15 with TRBJ1-1; D gene uncertain. The CDR3 sequence is 15 residues long. Trimming shortened V by 7 bases and J by 1 base, and 16 bases separated the two germline ends. CDR1 LNHNV and CDR2 YYDKDF come from the germline V gene (reference sequence). The CDR3 loop reads CATNPDPSWNTEAFF. The CDR3 DNA follows: TGTGCCACCAACCCGGACCCGTCCTGGAACACTGAAGCTTTCTTT. Combining the CDR3 with reference TRBV15 and TRBJ1-1 gives the whole variable domain DAMVIQNPRYQVTQFGKPVTLSCSQTLNHNVMYWYQQKSSQAPKLLFHYYDKDFNNEADTPDNFQSRRPNTSFCFLDIRSPGLGDTAMYLCATNPDPSWNTEAFFGQGTRLTVV.

The CDR3 DNA reads as TGTGCCAGCAGCGTAGGACTAGCTCTAACCGGCACAGATACGCAGTATTTT. Translated, it gives CASSVGLALTGTDTQYF. The chain joins TRBV9 to TRBJ2-3; 7 nucleotides agree with TRBD2. CDR1 and CDR2 (germline): SGDLS, YYNGEE. The trim removed 0 bases at V and 1 base at J, leaving 8 bases unmatched. The CDR3 extends over 17 amino acids.

The genes are TRBV6-5 and TRBJ2-5; 11 bases fit TRBD2. From germline, CDR1 is MNHEY and CDR2 SVGAGI. The CDR3 totals 16 residues. The J segment lost 3 bases and the V segment lost 0 bases, leaving 3 bases of the junction unmatched. The CDR3 coding sequence is TGTGCCAGCAGTTACTCGGGACTAGCGGTAAAAGAGACCCAGTACTTC. Protein: CASSYSGLAVKETQYF.

The chain employs TRBV9 and TRBJ2-7; no firm D call. CDR1 and CDR2 (germline): SGDLS, YYNGEE. V gave up 7 bases and J gave up 5 bases, with 13 bases separating them. The CDR3 runs to 12 residues. In nucleotides, the CDR3 is TGTGCCAGCGGGGTCGGTTTCCACGAGCAGTACTTC. Translated, it gives CASGVGFHEQYF.

This chain joins TRBV5-1 and TRBJ2-2, with 11 bases aligning to TRBD1. Germline assignment: CDR1 SGHRS and CDR2 YFSETQ. There are 16 residues in the CDR3. V was pared by 4 bases and J by 4 bases, with 6 bases of the junction left unmatched. The CDR3 loop is CASSPDRGRPTGELFF. DNA of the CDR3: TGCGCCAGCAGCCCGGACAGGGGGCGCCCCACCGGGGAGCTGTTTTTT.

CDR3 in DNA: TGTGCCAGCAGCCTGCGCGCGGGACAGGGGGCGTTCGAGCAGTACTTC. As protein: CASSLRAGQGAFEQYF. The V call is TRBV11-2, the J call TRBJ2-7, with 12 bases that match TRBD1. The CDR3 runs to 16 residues. Germline V gives CDR1 SGHAT, CDR2 FQNNGV. The V gene end was trimmed by 5 bases and the J gene end by 6 bases; junction bases not matched to a gene: 11.